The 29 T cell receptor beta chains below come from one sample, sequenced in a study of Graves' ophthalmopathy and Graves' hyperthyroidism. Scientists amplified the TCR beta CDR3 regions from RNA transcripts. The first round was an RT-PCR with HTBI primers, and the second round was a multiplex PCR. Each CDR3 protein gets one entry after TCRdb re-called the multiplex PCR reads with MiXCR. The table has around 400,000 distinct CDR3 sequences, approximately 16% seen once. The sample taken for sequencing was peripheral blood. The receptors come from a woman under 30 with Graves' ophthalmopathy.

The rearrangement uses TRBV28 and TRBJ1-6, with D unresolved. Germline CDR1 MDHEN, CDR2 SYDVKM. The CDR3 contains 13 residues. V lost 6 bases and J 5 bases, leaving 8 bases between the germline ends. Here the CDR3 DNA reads TGTGCCAGCAGCCCGTATAATAATTCACCCCTCCACTTT. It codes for CASSPYNNSPLHF.

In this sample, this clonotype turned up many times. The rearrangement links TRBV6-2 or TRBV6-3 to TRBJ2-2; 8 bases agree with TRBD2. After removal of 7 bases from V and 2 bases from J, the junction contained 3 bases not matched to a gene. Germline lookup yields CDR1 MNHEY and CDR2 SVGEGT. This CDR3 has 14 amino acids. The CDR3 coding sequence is TGTGCCAGCAAAATAGCGGGAAACACCGGGGAGCTGTTTTTT. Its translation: CASKIAGNTGELFF.

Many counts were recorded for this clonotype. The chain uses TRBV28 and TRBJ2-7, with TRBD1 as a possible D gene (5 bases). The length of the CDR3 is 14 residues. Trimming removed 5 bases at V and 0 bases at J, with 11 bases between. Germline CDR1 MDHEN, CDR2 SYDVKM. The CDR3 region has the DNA TGTGCCAGCAGTCAAACAAGGGGCTCCTACGAGCAGTACTTC. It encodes CASSQTRGSYEQYF.

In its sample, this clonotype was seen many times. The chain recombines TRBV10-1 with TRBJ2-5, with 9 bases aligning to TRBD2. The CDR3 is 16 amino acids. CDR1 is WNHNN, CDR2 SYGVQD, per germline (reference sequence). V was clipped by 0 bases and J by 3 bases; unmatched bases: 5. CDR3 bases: TGCGCCAGCAGTGAGTCGAAGGGACTAGCTAAAGAGACCCAGTACTTC. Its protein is CASSESKGLAKETQYF.

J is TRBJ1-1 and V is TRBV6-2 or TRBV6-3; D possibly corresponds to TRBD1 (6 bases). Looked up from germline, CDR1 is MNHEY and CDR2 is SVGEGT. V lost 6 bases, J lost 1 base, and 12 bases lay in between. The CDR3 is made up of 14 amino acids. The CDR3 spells CASRQDRENTEAFF. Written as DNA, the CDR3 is TGTGCCAGCAGGCAGGACAGAGAGAACACTGAAGCTTTCTTT.

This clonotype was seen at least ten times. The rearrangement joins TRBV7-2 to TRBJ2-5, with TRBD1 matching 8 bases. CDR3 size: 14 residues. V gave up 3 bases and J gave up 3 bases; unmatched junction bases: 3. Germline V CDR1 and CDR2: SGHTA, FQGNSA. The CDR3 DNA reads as TGTGCCAGCAGCTTTAACAGGGGGAAAGAGACCCAGTACTTC. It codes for CASSFNRGKETQYF. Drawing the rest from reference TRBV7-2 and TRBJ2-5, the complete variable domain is GAGVSQSPSNKVTEKGKDVELRCDPISGHTALYWYRQSLGQGLEFLIYFQGNSAPDKSGLPSDRFSAERTGGSVSTLTIQRTQQEDSAVYLCASSFNRGKETQYFGPGTRLLVL.

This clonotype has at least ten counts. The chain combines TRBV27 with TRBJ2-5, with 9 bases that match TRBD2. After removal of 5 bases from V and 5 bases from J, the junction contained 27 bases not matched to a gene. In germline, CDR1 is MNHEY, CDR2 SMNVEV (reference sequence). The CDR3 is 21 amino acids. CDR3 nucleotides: TGTGCCAGCAGTCCGAGATTCAGAGCGGTAGCGGGAGTGAGGGATGGGGAGACCCAGTACTTC. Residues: CASSPRFRAVAGVRDGETQYF.

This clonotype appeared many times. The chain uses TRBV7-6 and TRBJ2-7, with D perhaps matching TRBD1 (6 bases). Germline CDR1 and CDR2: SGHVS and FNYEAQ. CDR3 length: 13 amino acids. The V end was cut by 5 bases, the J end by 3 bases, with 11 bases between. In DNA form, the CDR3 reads TGTGCCAGCAGCCCGGGACAATTCTACGAGCAGTACTTC. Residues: CASSPGQFYEQYF. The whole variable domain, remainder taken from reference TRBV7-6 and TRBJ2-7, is GAGVSQSPRYKVTKRGQDVALRCDPISGHVSLYWYRQALGQGPEFLTYFNYEAQQDKSGLPNDRFSAERPEGSISTLTIQRTEQRDSAMYRCASSPGQFYEQYFGPGTRLTVT.

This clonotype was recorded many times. The CDR3 protein is CAWSINQGISVEQYF. As DNA, the CDR3 is TGTGCCTGGAGTATAAATCAGGGTATTTCGGTCGAGCAGTACTTC. The V gene is TRBV30, the J gene TRBJ2-7; possible D gene TRBD1, 5 bases. Germline V gene lookup returns CDR1 GTSNPN and CDR2 SVGIG (reference sequence). Trimming took off 2 bases at V and 6 bases at J, with 20 bases between the two ends. The CDR3 is 15 amino acids.

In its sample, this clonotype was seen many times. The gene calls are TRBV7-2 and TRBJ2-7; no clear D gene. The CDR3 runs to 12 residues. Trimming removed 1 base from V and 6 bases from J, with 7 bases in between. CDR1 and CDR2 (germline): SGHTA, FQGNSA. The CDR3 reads CASSLGVSEQYF. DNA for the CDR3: TGTGCCAGCAGCTTAGGGGTGTCCGAGCAGTACTTC. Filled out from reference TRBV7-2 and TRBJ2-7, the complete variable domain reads GAGVSQSPSNKVTEKGKDVELRCDPISGHTALYWYRQSLGQGLEFLIYFQGNSAPDKSGLPSDRFSAERTGGSVSTLTIQRTQQEDSAVYLCASSLGVSEQYFGPGTRLTVT.

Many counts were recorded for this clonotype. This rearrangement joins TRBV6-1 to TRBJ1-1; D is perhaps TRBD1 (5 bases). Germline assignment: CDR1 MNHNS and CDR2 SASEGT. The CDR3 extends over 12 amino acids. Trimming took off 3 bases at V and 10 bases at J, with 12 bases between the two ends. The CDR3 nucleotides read TGTGCCAGCAGTGAGTTGGGGGGGTTAGCTTTCTTT. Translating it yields CASSELGGLAFF.

CDR3 protein: CASSPLRDRGGNEQFF. In DNA form, the CDR3 reads TGTGCCAGCAGCCCTCTCCGGGACAGGGGGGGGAATGAGCAGTTCTTC. The rearrangement links TRBV11-2 to TRBJ2-1; 11 positions agree with TRBD1. CDR3 length: 16 amino acids. Germline loops: CDR1 SGHAT, CDR2 FQNNGV. The ends lost 5 bases at V and 7 bases at J; junction bases unmatched: 10.

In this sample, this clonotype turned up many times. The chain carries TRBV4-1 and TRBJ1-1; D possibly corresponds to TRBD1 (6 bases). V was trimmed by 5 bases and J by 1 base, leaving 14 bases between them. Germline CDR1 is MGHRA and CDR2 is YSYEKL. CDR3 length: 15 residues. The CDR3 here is CASSDDGGANTEAFF. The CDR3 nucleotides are TGCGCCAGCAGCGACGACGGGGGGGCGAACACTGAAGCTTTCTTT.

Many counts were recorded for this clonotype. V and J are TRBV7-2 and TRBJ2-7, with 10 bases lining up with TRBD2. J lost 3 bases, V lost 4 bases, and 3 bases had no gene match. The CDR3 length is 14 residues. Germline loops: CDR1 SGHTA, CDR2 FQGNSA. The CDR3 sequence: CASSSGTSVYEQYF. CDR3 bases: TGTGCCAGCAGCTCCGGGACTAGCGTCTACGAGCAGTACTTC.

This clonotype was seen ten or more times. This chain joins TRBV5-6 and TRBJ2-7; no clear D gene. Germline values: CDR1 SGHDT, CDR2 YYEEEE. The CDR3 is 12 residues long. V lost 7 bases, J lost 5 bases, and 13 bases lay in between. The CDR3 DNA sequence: TGTGCCAGCGGTACGTACGAAAACGAGCAGTACTTC. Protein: CASGTYENEQYF.

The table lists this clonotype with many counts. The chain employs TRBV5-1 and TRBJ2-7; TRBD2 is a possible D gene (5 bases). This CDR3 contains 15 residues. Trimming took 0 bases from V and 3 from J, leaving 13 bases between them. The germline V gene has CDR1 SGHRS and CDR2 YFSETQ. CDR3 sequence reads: CASSLGDGRGYEQYF. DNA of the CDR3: TGCGCCAGCAGCTTGGGGGATGGGAGAGGCTACGAGCAGTACTTC.

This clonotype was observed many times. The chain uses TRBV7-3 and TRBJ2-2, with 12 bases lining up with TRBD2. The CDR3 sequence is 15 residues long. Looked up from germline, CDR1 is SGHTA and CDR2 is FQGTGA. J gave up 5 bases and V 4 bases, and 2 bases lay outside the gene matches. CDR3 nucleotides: TGTGCCAGCAGCTCCGGACTAGCGGGAACCGGGGAGCTGTTTTTT. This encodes CASSSGLAGTGELFF.

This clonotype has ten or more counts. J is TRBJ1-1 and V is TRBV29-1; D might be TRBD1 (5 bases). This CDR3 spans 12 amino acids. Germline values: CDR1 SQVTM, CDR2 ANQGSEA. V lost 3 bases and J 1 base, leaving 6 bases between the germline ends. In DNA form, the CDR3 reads TGCAGCGTTGACGGACAGAACACTGAAGCTTTCTTT. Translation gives CSVDGQNTEAFF. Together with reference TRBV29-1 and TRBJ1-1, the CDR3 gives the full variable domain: SAVISQKPSRDICQRGTSLTIQCQVDSQVTMMFWYRQQPGQSLTLIATANQGSEATYESGFVIDKFPISRPNLTFSTLTVSNMSPEDSSIYLCSVDGQNTEAFFGQGTRLTVV.

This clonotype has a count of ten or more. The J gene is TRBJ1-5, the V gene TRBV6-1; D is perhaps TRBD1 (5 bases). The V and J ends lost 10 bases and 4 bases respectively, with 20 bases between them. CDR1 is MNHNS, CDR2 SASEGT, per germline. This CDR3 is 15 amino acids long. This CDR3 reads CATSTEAGANQPQHF. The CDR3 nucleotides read TGTGCCACCTCGACAGAGGCAGGCGCAAATCAGCCCCAGCATTTT.

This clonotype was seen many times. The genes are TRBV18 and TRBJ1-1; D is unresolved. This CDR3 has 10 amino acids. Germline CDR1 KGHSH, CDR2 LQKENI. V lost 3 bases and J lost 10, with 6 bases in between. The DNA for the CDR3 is TGTGCCAGCTCACCGACGTTAGCTTTCTTT. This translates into CASSPTLAFF.

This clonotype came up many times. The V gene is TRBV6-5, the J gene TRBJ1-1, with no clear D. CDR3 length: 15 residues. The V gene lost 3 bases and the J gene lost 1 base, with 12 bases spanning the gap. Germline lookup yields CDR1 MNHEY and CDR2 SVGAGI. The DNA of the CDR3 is TGTGCCAGCAGTTATCGCGGCGAGAGGAACACTGAAGCTTTCTTT. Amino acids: CASSYRGERNTEAFF.

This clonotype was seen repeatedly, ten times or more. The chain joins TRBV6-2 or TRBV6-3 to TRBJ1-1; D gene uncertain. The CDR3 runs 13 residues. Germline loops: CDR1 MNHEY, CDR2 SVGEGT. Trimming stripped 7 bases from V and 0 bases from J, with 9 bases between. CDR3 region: CASKRDMNTEAFF. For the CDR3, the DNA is TGTGCCAGCAAGAGGGATATGAACACTGAAGCTTTCTTT.

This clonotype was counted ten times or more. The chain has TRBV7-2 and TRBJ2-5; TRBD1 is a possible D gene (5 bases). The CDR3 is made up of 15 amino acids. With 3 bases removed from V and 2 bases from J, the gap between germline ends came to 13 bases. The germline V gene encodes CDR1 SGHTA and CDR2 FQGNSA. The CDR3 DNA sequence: TGTGCCAGCAGCTTGGGGCAGAGCAAACAAGAGACCCAGTACTTC. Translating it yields CASSLGQSKQETQYF. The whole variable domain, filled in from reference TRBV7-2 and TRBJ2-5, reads GAGVSQSPSNKVTEKGKDVELRCDPISGHTALYWYRQSLGQGLEFLIYFQGNSAPDKSGLPSDRFSAERTGGSVSTLTIQRTQQEDSAVYLCASSLGQSKQETQYFGPGTRLLVL.

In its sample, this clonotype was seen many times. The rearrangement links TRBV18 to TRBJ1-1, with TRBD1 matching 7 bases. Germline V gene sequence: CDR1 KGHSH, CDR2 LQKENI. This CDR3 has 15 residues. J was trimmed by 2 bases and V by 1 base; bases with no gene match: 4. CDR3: CASSPRTGFNTEAFF. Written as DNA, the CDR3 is TGTGCCAGCTCACCACGGACAGGATTTAACACTGAAGCTTTCTTT.

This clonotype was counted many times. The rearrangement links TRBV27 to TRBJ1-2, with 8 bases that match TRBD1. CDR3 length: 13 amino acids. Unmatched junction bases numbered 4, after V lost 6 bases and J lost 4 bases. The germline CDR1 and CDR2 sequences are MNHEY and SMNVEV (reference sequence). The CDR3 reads CASSRTGSYGYTF. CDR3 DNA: TGTGCCAGCAGCCGGACAGGGTCCTATGGCTACACCTTC.

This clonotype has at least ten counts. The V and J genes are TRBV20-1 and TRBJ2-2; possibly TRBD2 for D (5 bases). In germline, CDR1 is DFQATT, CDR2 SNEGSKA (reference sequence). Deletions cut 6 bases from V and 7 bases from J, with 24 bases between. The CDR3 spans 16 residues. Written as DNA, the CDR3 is TGCAGTGCCATTTCGGGGATTAACAAGGGCGTCGGGGAGCTGTTTTTT. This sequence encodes CSAISGINKGVGELFF.

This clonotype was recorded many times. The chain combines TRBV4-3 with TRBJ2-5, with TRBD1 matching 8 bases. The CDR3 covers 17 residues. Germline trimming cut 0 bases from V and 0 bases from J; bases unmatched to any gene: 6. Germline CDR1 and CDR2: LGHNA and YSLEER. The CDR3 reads CASSQEVTGDYQETQYF. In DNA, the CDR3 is TGCGCCAGCAGCCAAGAAGTGACAGGGGATTACCAAGAGACCCAGTACTTC.

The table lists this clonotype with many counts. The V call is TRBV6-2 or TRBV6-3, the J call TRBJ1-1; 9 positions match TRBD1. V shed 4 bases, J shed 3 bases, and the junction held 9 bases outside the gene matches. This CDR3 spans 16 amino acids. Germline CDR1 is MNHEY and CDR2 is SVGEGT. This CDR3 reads CASSWGQGIGDTEAFF. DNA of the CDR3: TGTGCCAGCAGTTGGGGACAGGGTATCGGTGACACTGAAGCTTTCTTT.

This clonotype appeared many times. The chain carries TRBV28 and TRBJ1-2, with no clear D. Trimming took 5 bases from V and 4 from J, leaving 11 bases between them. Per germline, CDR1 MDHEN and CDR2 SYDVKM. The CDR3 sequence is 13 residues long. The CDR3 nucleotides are TGTGCCAGCAGTGCGACGCCCGTCTATGGCTACACCTTC. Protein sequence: CASSATPVYGYTF.